These 2 T cell receptor beta chains were sequenced from one sample in a study of sequential checkpoint blockade in melanoma. Treatment: randomized to nivolumab then ipilimumab (arm A) or the reverse (arm B). Assay: immunoSEQ multiplex PCR; the TCRdb copy retains only in-frame clones and omits some. The data hold 30,000 to 40,000 clones, with approximately 90% observed a single time. The source was CD8+ T cells sorted from blood (inferred from file names), collected from a patient given nivolumab and ipilimumab in sequence. Receptors originate from a human donor with melanoma.

The rearrangement uses TRBV5-4 and TRBJ2-1, with D tentatively TRBD2 (5 bases). This CDR3 spans 12 amino acids. The germline V and J ends were trimmed by 4 bases and 5 bases, with 7 bases remaining between them. Germline CDR1 SGHNT, CDR2 YYREEE (reference sequence). This chain's CDR3 is CASSGSHNEQFF. The CDR3 nucleotides read TGTGCCAGCAGCGGGAGCCACAATGAGCAGTTCTTC. Drawing the rest from reference TRBV5-4 and TRBJ2-1, the complete variable domain is ETGVTQSPTHLIKTRGQQVTLRCSSQSGHNTVSWYQQALGQGPQFIFQYYREEENGRGNFPPRFSGLQFPNYSSELNVNALELDDSALYLCASSGSHNEQFFGPGTRLTVL.

The rearrangement uses TRBV28 and TRBJ1-1; D is unclear. V was shortened by 2 bases and J by 5 bases, with 3 bases between the two germline ends. Germline V gene lookup returns CDR1 MDHEN and CDR2 SYDVKM. The CDR3 loop spans 11 amino acids. The CDR3 reads CASSLATEAFF. The CDR3 DNA is TGTGCCAGCAGTTTAGCGACTGAAGCTTTCTTT. Using reference TRBV28 and TRBJ1-1 for the parts outside the CDR3, the full variable domain is DVKVTQSSRYLVKRTGEKVFLECVQDMDHENMFWYRQDPGLGLRLIYFSYDVKMKEKGDIPEGYSVSREKKERFSLILESASTNQTSMYLCASSLATEAFFGQGTRLTVV.